This T cell receptor beta chain was captured in a study of shared clonotypes between healthy human individuals. The CDR3 is 12 residues long. Germline V gene sequence: CDR1 SGHVS, CDR2 FQNEAQ. The V end was cut by 1 base, the J end by 11 bases, with 11 bases between. Measured with immunoSEQ multiplex PCR; TCRdb has only the in-frame clones, and not every one. The data contain about 2.3 million clones, just over 90% of them singletons. The sequenced material came from naive CD4+ T cells from PBMCs. Subset reported: CD45RA+ positively selected. The V and J genes are TRBV7-8 and TRBJ1-2; D unclear. This clonotype originated in a man in his late teens or twenties in good health. Some clones in this sample may be carry-over from other donors' samples. CDR3 nucleotide sequence: TGTGCCAGCAGCTTAGACAGTGGGGAGTACACCTTC. As protein: CASSLDSGEYTF.